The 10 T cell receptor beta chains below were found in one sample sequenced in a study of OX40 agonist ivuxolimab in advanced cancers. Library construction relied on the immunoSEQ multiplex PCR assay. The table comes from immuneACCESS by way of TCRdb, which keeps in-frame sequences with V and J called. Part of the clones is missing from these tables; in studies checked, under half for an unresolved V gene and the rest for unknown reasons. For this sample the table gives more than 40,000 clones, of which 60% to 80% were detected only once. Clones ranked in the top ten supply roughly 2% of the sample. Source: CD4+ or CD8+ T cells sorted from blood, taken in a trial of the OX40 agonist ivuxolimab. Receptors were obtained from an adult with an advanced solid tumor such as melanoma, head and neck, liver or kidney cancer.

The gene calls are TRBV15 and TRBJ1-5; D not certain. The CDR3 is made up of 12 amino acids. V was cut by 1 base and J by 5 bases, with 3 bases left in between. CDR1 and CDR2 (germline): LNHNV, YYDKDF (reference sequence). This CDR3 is CATSRVDQPQHF. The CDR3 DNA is TGTGCCACCAGCAGAGTGGATCAGCCCCAGCATTTT.

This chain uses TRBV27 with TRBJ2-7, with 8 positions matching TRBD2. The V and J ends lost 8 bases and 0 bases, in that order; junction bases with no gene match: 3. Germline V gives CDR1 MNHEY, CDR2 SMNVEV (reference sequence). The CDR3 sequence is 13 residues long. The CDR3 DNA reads TGTGCCAGCCCGGGGGGGGGCTCCTACGAGCAGTACTTC. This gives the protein CASPGGGSYEQYF.

CDR3 in amino acids: CASSRRDLWQETQYF. CDR3 sequence (DNA): TGCGCCAGCAGCCGAAGGGACTTATGGCAAGAGACCCAGTACTTC. The chain recombines TRBV4-1 with TRBJ2-5; TRBD2 is a possible D gene (6 bases). Trimming removed 4 bases from V and 2 bases from J, with 14 bases in between. The CDR3 runs to 15 residues. Germline loops: CDR1 MGHRA, CDR2 YSYEKL.

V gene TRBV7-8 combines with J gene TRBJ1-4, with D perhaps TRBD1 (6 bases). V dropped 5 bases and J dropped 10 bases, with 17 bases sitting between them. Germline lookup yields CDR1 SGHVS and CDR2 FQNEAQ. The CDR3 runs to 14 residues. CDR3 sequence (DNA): TGTGCCAGCAGCGCTACACAGGGTACGGGAAAACTGTTTTTT. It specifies CASSATQGTGKLFF. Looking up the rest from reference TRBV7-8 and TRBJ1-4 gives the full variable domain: GAGVSQSPRYKVAKRGQDVALRCDPISGHVSLFWYQQALGQGPEFLTYFQNEAQLDKSGLPSDRFFAERPEGSVSTLKIQRTQQEDSAVYLCASSATQGTGKLFFGSGTQLSVL.

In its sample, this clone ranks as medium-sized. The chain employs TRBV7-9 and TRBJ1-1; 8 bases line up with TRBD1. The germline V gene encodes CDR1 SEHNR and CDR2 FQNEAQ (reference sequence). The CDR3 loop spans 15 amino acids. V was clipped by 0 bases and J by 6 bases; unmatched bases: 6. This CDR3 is CASSLADRVRSEAFF. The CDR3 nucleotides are TGTGCCAGCAGCTTAGCGGACAGGGTGAGATCTGAAGCTTTCTTT.

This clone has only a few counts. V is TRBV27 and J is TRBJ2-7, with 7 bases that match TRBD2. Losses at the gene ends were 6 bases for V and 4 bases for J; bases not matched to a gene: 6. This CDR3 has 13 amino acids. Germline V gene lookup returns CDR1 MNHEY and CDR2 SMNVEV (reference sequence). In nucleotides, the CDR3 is TGTGCCAGCAGATCACATAGCGGGTACGAGCAGTACTTC. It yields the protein CASRSHSGYEQYF.

CDR3 nucleotide sequence: TGCAGCGTAAGACAGGGCCCGAACACTGAAGCTTTCTTT. Amino acid sequence: CSVRQGPNTEAFF. This chain joins TRBV29-1 and TRBJ1-1; 7 positions agree with TRBD1. The trim removed 6 bases at V and 1 base at J, leaving 5 bases unmatched. This CDR3 has 13 amino acids. Germline V gene lookup returns CDR1 SQVTM and CDR2 ANQGSEA.

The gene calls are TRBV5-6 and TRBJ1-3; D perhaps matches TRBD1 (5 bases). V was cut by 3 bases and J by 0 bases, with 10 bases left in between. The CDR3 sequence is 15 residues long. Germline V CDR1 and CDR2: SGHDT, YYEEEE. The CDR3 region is CASSYPDSSGNTIYF. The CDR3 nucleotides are TGTGCCAGCAGCTATCCCGACAGCTCTGGAAACACCATATATTTT.

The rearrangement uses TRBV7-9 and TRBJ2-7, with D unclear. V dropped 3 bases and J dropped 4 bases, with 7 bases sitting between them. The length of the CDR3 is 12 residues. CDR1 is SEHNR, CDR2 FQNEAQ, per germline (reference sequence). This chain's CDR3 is CASSFFGYEQYF. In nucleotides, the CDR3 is TGTGCCAGCAGCTTCTTTGGATACGAGCAGTACTTC.

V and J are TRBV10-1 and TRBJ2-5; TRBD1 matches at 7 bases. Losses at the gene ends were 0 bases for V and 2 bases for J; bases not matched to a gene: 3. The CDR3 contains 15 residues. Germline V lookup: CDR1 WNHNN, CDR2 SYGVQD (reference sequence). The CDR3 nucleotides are TGCGCCAGCAGTGAGTCGCGGACAGGACAAGAGACCCAGTACTTC. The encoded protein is CASSESRTGQETQYF.